This entry concerns a single TCR beta chain. Its specificity is unknown. The CDR3 is made up of 12 amino acids. Trimming shortened V by 4 bases and J by 8 bases, and 8 bases separated the two germline ends. Germline loops: CDR1 SEHNR, CDR2 FQNEAQ (reference sequence). These data belong to a study of cytomegalovirus exposure and HLA in healthy donors. Whole-study findings and limits: It was reported in a later analysis that an Asian-associated ancestry cluster showed fewer N-insertions than the roughly 670-donor mean.

With 60 Vbeta and 13 Jbeta primers, the PCR was carried out. Generated by immunoSEQ multiplex PCR, the TCRdb table keeps only in-frame clones and is missing some. The table lists about 200,000 clones, around 79% of them singletons. The chain uses TRBV7-9 and TRBJ2-2, with no clear D. Sequencing was carried out using PBMCs. This receptor was obtained from a girl aged 2 to 10 in good health and CMV-seronegative. The CDR3 loop is CASSYASGELFF. The CDR3 DNA follows: TGTGCCAGCAGCTATGCGTCGGGGGAGCTGTTTTTT.